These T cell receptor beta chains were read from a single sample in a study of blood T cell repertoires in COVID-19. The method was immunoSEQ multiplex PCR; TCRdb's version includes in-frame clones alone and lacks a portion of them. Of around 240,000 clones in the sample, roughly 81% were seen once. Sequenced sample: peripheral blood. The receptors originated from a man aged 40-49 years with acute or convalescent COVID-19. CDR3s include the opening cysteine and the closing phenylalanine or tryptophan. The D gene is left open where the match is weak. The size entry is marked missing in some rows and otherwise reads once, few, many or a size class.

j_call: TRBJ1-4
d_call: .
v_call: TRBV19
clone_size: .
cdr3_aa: CASSIGGSNEKLFF
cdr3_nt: TGTGCCAGTAGTATCGGAGGGTCGAATGAAAAACTGTTTTTT

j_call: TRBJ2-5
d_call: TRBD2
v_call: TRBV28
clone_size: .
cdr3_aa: CASSLVSSGGQETQYF
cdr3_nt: TGTGCCAGCAGTTTGGTTTCTAGCGGGGGACAAGAGACCCAGTACTTC

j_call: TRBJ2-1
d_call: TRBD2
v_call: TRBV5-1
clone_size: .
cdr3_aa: CASSFGTSGRSSYNEQFF
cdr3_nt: TGCGCCAGCAGCTTCGGGACTAGCGGACGGAGCTCCTACAATGAGCAGTTCTTC

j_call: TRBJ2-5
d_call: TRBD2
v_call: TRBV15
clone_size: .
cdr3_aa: CATSRDAGGWETQYF
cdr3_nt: TGTGCCACCAGCAGAGATGCCGGGGGGTGGGAGACCCAGTACTTC

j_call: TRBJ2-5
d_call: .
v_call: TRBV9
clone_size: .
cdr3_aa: CASSVDPFQETQYF
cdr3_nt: TGTGCCAGCAGCGTAGATCCGTTTCAAGAGACCCAGTACTTC

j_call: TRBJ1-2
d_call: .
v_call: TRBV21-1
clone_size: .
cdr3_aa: CASSKWEQGQKGYTF
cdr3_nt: TGTGCCAGCAGCAAATGGGAACAGGGGCAGAAAGGCTACACCTTC

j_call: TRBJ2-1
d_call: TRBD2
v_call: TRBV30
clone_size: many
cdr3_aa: CAWARLAGSEQFF
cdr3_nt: TGTGCCTGGGCTAGACTAGCGGGGAGTGAGCAGTTCTTC

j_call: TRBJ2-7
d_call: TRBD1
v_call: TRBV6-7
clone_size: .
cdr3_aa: CATSSLDRGPYEQYF
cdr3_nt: TGTGCCACCTCTTCTCTGGACAGGGGTCCCTACGAGCAGTACTTC

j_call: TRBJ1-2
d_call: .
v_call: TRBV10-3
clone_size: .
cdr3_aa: CAISDGLNYGYTF
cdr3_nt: TGTGCCATCAGTGATGGGCTGAACTATGGCTACACCTTC

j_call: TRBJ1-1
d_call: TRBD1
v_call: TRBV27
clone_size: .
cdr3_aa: CASSPRTGANTEAFF
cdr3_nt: TGTGCCAGCAGTCCCCGGACAGGGGCCAACACTGAAGCTTTCTTT

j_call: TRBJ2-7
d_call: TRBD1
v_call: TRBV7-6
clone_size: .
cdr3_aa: CASSLAPGGAGEQYF
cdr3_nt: TGTGCCAGCAGCTTGGCCCCAGGGGGCGCGGGGGAGCAGTACTTC

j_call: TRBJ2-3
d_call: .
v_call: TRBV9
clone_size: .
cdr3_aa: CASSVASTDTQYF
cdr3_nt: TGTGCCAGCAGCGTAGCGTCCACAGATACGCAGTATTTT

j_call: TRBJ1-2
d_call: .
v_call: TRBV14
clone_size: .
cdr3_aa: CASSQNRDYGYTF
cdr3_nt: TGTGCCAGCAGCCAGAATCGGGACTATGGCTACACCTTC